The entry below gives a single T cell receptor beta chain sequence along with its context. Its antigen remains unknown. The CDR3 sequence is 14 residues long. CDR1 is KGHDR and CDR2 is SFDVKD in the germline V gene. Trimming cost V 7 bases and J 10 bases, with 16 bases left between them. The data were obtained in a study of T cell responses to AZD1222 COVID-19 vaccine. Overall study findings and caveats: Baseline seropositivity occurred in only a handful of AZD1222 recipients. Spike was spanned by vaccine-associated CD4 TCRs, with dominance at 160-218 and 743-854.

Using immunoSEQ multiplex PCR, the repertoire was profiled, and TCRdb retains in-frame clones only, with some absent. The repertoire holds around 170,000 clones, with 92% as singletons. The chain links TRBV24-1 to TRBJ1-6; a weak D match, TRBD1 (5 bases). The source was peripheral blood, collected 28 days after the second AZD1222 dose. The sequence was obtained from an adult who received the AZD1222 COVID-19 vaccine. The CDR3 loop reads CATSSGSHSSPLHF. As DNA, the CDR3 is TGTGCCACCAGCTCAGGGAGCCACTCCTCACCCCTCCACTTT.